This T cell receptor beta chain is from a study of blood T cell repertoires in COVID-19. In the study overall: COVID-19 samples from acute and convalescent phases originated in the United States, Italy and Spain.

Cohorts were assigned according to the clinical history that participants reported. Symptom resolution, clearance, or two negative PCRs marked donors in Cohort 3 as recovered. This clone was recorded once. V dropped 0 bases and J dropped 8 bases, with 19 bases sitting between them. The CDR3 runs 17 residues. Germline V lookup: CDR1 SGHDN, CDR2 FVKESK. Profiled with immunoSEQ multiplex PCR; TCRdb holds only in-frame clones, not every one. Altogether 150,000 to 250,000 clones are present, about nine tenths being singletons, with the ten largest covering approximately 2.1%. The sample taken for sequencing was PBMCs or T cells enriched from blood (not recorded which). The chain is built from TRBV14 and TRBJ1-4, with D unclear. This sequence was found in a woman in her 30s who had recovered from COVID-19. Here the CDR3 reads CASSQEEFPRAQEKLFF. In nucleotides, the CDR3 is TGTGCCAGCAGCCAAGAAGAATTCCCGAGGGCCCAAGAAAAACTGTTTTTT.